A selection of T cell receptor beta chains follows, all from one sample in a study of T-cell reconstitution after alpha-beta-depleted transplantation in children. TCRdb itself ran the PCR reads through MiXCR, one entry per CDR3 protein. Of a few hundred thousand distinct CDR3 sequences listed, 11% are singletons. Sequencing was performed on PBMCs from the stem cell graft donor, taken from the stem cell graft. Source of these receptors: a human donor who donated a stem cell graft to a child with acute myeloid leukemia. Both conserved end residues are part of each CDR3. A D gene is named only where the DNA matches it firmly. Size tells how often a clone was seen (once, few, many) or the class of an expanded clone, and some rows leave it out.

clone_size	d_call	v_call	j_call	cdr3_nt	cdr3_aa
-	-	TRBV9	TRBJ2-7	TGTGCCAGCAGCCTCACGCCAGAACAATACGAGCAGTACTTC	CASSLTPEQYEQYF
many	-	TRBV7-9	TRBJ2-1	TGTGCCAGCAGACGAGTCGGGGGACCGGGTAACAATGAGCAGTTCTTC	CASRRVGGPGNNEQFF
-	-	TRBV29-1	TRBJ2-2	TGCAGCGTTCAGCGCTCCGGGGAGCTGTTTTTT	CSVQRSGELFF
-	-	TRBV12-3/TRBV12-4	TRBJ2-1	TGTGCCAGTTCGACACCCCCAAACTCGAATGAGCAGTTCTTC	CASSTPPNSNEQFF
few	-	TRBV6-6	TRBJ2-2	TGTGCCAGCAGTTCGAAGGCCGGGGAGCTGTTTTTT	CASSSKAGELFF
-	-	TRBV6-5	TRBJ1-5	TGTGCCAGCAGGTGCAGGGGTTGTCCCCAGCATTTT	CASRCRGCPQHF
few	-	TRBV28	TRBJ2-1	TGTGCCAGCAGTAAGACAGATGAGCAGTTCTTC	CASSKTDEQFF
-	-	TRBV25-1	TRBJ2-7	TGTGCCAGCAGTGGAGGATTTAGGGAGCAGTACTTC	CASSGGFREQYF
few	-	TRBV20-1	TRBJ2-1	TGCAGTGCTAGAGATCTGGGGACTTCCTACAATGAGCAGTTCTTC	CSARDLGTSYNEQFF
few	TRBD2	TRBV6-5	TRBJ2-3	TGTGCCAGCAGTTGGACTAGCGGGGGCCCTGTAAGCACAGATACGCAGTATTTT	CASSWTSGGPVSTDTQYF
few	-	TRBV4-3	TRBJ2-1	TGCGCCAGCAGCCAAGAATTTTACAATGAGCAGTTCTTC	CASSQEFYNEQFF
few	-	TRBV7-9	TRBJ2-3	TGTGCCTTCGGTGGGACAGATACGCAGTATTTT	CAFGGTDTQYF
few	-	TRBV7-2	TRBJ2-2	TGTGCCAGCGGTCACCCCCCGAGGACCGGGGAGCTGTTTTTT	CASGHPPRTGELFF
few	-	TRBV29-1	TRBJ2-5	TGCAGCGTGGGGGACGGGACACAAGAGACCCAGTACTTC	CSVGDGTQETQYF
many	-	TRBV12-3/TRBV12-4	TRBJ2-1	TGTGCCAGCAGAGGCGGGAAGAGAGGTAATGAGCAGTTCTTC	CASRGGKRGNEQFF
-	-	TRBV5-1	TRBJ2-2	TGCGCCAGCAGCTTACAAGGGTCGCCCACCGGGGAGCTGTTTTTT	CASSLQGSPTGELFF
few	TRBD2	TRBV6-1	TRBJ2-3	TGTGCCAGCAGAAGAGCGGGGAACACAGATACGCAGTATTTT	CASRRAGNTDTQYF
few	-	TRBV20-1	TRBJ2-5	TGCAGTGCTAGAGATTCCCGGGACCCTCAAGAGACCCAGTACTTC	CSARDSRDPQETQYF
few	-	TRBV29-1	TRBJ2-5	TGCAGCGTAGCCGGACGGTTACAAGAGACCCAGTACTTC	CSVAGRLQETQYF
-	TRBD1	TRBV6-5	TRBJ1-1	TGTGCCAGCAGTTATCCCACCGGGACAGGGGGCACTGAAGCTTTCTTT	CASSYPTGTGGTEAFF
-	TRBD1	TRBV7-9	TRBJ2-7	TGTGCCAGCAGCTTAAGCCCGGGACAGGGTGGTGAGCAGTACTTC	CASSLSPGQGGEQYF